This TCR beta chain was recovered during a study of blood T cell repertoires in COVID-19. Study details: Acute and convalescent COVID-19 samples came from the United States, Italy and Spain. Sample material is recorded as cDNA or gDNA derived from T cells, B-cell-depleted T cells, or PBMCs.

Authors' data handling: By means of reference gene primer amplification, nucleated cell counts were estimated. TCRdb's copy holds only in-frame clones and misses some; the assay was immunoSEQ multiplex PCR. Clone size and V and J calls were adopted from that table, with D and trimming inferred from the DNA. Counted here are more than 100,000 clones, 70% to 85% occurring once; the ten biggest clones make up about 15%. V gave up 5 bases and J gave up 10 bases; unmatched junction bases: 11. The length of the CDR3 is 15 residues. Germline CDR1 MNHEY, CDR2 SVGAGI. The sequenced sample was peripheral blood. The clonotype originates from a woman aged 45-65 years with acute or convalescent COVID-19. The V and J genes are TRBV6-5 and TRBJ1-6, with 7 nucleotides matching TRBD1. The CDR3 coding sequence is TGTGCCAGCAGTAAACGACAGGGAGGATACTCACCCCTCCACTTT. Translated, it gives CASSKRQGGYSPLHF.